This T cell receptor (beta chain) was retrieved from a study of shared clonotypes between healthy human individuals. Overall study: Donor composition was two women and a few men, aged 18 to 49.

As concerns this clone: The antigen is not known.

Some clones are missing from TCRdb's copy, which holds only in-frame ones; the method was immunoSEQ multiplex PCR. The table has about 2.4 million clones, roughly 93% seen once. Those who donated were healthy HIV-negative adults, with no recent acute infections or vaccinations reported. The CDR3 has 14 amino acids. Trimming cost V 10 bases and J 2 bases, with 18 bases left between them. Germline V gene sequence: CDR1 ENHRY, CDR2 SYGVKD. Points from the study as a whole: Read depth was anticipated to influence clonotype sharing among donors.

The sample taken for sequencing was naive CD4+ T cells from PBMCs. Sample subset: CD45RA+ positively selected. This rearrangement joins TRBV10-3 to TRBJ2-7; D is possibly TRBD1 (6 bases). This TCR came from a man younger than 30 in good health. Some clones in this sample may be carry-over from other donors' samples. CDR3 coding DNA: TGTGCCACCCGGGTGTGGACAGAGCCCTACGAGCAGTACTTC. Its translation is CATRVWTEPYEQYF.